This paragraph reports one TCR beta chain. Germline CDR1 LNHDA, CDR2 SQIVND (reference sequence). V lost 5 bases and J lost 14; bases outside the gene matches: 17. The CDR3 consists of 15 residues. The data were obtained in a study of OX40 agonist ivuxolimab in advanced cancers. Assay used: immunoSEQ multiplex PCR; TCRdb lists only in-frame clones, some missing. Among tens of thousands of clones listed, 84% were seen once. Sequenced here: CD4+ or CD8+ T cells sorted from blood, sampled in a trial of the OX40 agonist ivuxolimab. This TCR derives from an adult with an advanced solid tumor such as melanoma, head and neck, liver or kidney cancer. The V and J genes are TRBV19 and TRBJ1-2; 10 positions agree with TRBD1. This CDR3 is CASSSFHSGTGDLTF. Here the CDR3 DNA reads TGTGCCAGTAGTTCCTTCCATTCCGGGACAGGGGACCTAACCTTC.